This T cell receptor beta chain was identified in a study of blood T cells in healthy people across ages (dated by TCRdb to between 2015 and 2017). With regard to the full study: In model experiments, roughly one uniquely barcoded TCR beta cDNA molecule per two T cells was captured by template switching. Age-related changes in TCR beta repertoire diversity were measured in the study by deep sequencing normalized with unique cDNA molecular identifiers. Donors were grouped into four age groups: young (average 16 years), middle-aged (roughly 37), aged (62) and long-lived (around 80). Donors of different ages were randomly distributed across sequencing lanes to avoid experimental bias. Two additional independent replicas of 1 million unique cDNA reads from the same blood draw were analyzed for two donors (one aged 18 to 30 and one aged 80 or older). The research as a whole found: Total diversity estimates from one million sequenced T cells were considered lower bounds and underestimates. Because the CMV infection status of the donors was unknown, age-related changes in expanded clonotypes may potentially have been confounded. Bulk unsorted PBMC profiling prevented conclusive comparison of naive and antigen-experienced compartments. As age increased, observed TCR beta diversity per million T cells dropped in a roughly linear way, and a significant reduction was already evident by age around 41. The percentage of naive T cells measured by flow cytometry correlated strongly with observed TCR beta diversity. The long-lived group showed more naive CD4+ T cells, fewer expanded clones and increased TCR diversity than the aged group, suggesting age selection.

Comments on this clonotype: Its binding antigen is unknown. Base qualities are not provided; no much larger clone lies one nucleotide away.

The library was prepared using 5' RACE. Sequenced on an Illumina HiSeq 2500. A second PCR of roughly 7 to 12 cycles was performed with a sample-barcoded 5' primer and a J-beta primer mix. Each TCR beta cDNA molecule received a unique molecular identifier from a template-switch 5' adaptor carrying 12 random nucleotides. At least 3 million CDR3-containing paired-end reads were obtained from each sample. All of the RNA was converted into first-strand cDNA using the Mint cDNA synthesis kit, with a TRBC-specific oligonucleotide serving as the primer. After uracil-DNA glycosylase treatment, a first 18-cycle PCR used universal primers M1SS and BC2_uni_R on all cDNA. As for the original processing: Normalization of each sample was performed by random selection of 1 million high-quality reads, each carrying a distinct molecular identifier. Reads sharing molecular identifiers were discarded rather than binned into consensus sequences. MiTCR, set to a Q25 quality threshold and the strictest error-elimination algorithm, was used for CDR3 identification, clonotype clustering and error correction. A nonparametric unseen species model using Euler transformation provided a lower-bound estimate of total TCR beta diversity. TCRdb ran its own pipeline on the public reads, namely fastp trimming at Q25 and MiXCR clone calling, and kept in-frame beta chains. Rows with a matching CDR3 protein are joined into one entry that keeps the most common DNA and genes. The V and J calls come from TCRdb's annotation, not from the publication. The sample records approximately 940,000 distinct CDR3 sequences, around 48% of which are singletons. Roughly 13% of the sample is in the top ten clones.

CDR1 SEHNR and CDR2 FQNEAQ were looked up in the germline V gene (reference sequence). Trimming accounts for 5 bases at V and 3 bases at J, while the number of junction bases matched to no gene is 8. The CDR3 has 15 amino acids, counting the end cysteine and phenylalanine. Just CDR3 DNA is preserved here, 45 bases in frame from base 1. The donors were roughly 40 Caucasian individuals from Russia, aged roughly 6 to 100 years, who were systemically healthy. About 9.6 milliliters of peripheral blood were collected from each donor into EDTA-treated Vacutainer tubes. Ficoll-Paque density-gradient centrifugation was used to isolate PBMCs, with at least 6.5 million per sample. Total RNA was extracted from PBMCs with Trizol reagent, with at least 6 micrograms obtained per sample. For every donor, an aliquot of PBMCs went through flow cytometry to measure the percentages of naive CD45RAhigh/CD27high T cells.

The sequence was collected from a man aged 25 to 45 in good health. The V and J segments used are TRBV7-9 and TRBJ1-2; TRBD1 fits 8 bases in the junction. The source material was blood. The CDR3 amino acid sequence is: CASSPRTGMDYGYTF. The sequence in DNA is TGTGCCAGCAGCCCGAGGACAGGGATGGACTATGGCTACACCTTC.